The sequence of this TCR beta chain was determined in a study of radiotherapy plus CTLA-4 blockade in lung cancer. As for the study in general: There were objective responses in approximately 20% of patients, and 30% to 35% had disease control.

Sequenced by immunoSEQ multiplex PCR; TCRdb stores in-frame clones only, minus some. The data contain 80,000 or so clones, 84% of them seen just once; the ten biggest clones take up approximately 0.81%. Participants had chemo-refractory metastatic non-small-cell lung cancer and were treated with focal radiation plus ipilimumab CTLA-4 blockade. On this clone: Antigen: not known.

CDR3 length equals 14 residues. With 0 bases clipped from V and 12 bases from J, the junction kept 7 bases outside the gene matches. Germline-derived CDR1 and CDR2 are GTSNPN and SVGIG (reference sequence). Regarding the study as a whole: Alongside interferon-beta, early blood T cell clone dynamics were reportedly the best predictor of response. Some TCR clones had been derived from tumors. These clones expanded in peripheral blood after radiotherapy plus ipilimumab.

V usage is TRBV30 and J usage is TRBJ1-5; the match to TRBD1 covers 11 bases. This receptor was taken from a human donor with non-small cell lung cancer who had stable disease on radiotherapy plus ipilimumab. The material was peripheral blood, obtained from a patient treated with radiotherapy plus ipilimumab. The CDR3 protein is CAWSVMGQGDVQHF. CDR3 sequence (DNA): TGTGCCTGGAGTGTGATGGGACAGGGGGATGTCCAGCATTTT. The variable domain in full, with the rest retrieved from reference TRBV30 and TRBJ1-5, is SQTIHQWPATLVQPVGSPLSLECTVEGTSNPNLYWYRQAAGRGLQLLFYSVGIGQISSEVPQNLSASRPQDRQFILSSKKLLLSDSGFYLCAWSVMGQGDVQHFGDGTRLSIL.